Below, one T cell receptor (beta chain) is given with its context. Antigen: not known. The data belong to a study of cytomegalovirus exposure and HLA in healthy donors. Regarding the study as a whole: Per a later analysis, HLA-associated TCR beta chains showed more clonal expansion than other, equally common TCR beta chains. High specificity and sensitivity for cytomegalovirus status were reported for the classifier. Later on, a genetic analysis was performed. It linked a missense variant in DCLRE1C with V- and J-gene trimming of TCR beta. In a later analysis, productive TCRs from donors in an Asian-associated ancestry cluster reportedly carried fewer N-insertions than the cohort mean.

A multiplex PCR was run with 60 Vbeta primers and 13 Jbeta primers. The assay was immunoSEQ multiplex PCR, and TCRdb's table has in-frame clones only and misses some. The sample yields 150,000 to 200,000 clones, roughly 87% seen once. This CDR3 spans 15 amino acids. Germline V gene lookup returns CDR1 SGHRS and CDR2 YFSETQ. Trimming took off 0 bases at V and 3 bases at J, with 10 bases between the two ends. The sequence was collected from a girl under three years old in good health and CMV-seronegative. The sequencing input was PBMCs. V usage is TRBV5-1 and J usage is TRBJ2-1; D might be TRBD1 (6 bases). In DNA, the CDR3 is TGCGCCAGCAGCTTGGATGGGACATACTACAATGAGCAGTTCTTC. It is translated as CASSLDGTYYNEQFF.